This T cell receptor (beta chain) was identified during a study of blood T cell repertoires in COVID-19 (TCRdb year 2020). Some background on the complete study: Samples from collaborators originated in the United States, Italy and Spain and spanned both the acute and convalescent phases of COVID-19. A de-identified subject ID, COVID-19 status, age in years and sex were almost always included in the sample metadata. The prospective study material was composed of cDNA or gDNA derived from T cells, B-cell-depleted T cells, or PBMCs. Subjects who had been exposed to COVID-19, were actively infected with it, or had recovered from it provided the deeply sampled blood TCRbeta repertoires that made up the dataset. Where HLA class I and class II types were available, the types were taken from metadata supplied by the sample provider, not from assay-based typing. Samples came from the ongoing ImmuneRACE study (first 160 participants) plus 1,254 subjects from 6 global collaborators. The repertoires were released in a freely available public database meant as a resource for research on the immune response to SARS-CoV-2. Points the paper makes about the study in general: Clinical and demographic metadata were provided uncurated, with the amount varying by source and participant.

Taken from the germline V gene (reference sequence), the CDR1 and CDR2 loops are LGHDT and YNNKEL. Ends trimmed: V by 4 bases, J by 6 bases; bases unmatched to a gene: 8. Inclusive of the bounding cysteine and phenylalanine, the CDR3 is 15 residues long. Just CDR3 DNA is preserved here, 45 bases in frame from base 1. This clone was recorded once. Its antigen specificity is not known. Base qualities are not recorded, but no much larger clone differs from it by a single base. Collaborating institutions collected whole blood in K2EDTA tubes following their own protocols. For TCRbeta analysis, collaborators shipped samples in one of three forms: frozen whole blood, isolated PBMCs, or DNA extracted from either of those sample types. The immunoSEQ Assay, a bias-controlled multiplex PCR, was used to amplify TCRbeta CDR3 regions from genomic DNA. As for the original processing: Nucleated cell counts per sample were estimated from amplification of reference gene primers within the assay. Sequence reads were collapsed and filtered to measure the absolute abundance of every unique TCRbeta CDR3 rearrangement. For each sample, productive Simpson clonality was calculated by taking the square root of Simpson's diversity index across productive rearrangements. Not all clones reach the TCRdb copy of this immuneACCESS table, which keeps in-frame sequences only. Checked studies attribute under half of the gap to unresolved V genes and leave the rest unexplained. D and trimming come from the DNA, and the V and J calls and clone size come from that table. This sample has about 78,000 clones in its table, and more than 75% of those were observed once. The leading ten clones occupy 4.9% of the sample.

The sequenced sample was peripheral blood. The chain is assembled from TRBV3-1 (or the pseudogene TRBV3-2) and TRBJ2-2; 7 middle bases align to TRBD1. The receptor was derived from a man aged 45-65 years with active or convalescent COVID-19. Read as DNA, the sequence is TGTGCCAGCAGCCCCCAGACAGGGATGTCCGGGGAGCTGTTTTTT. Translated, this gives CASSPQTGMSGELFF.